The 22 T cell receptor beta chains below come from one sample, sequenced in a study of cytomegalovirus exposure and HLA in healthy donors. Primers for the PCR totalled 60 Vbeta and 13 Jbeta. Clones were sequenced by immunoSEQ multiplex PCR, and TCRdb holds only the in-frame ones, with some missing. With 100,000 to 150,000 clones in the sample, the ten largest clones hold approximately 1%. The sequenced sample consisted of PBMCs. The receptors shown here come from a man younger than 35 in good health and CMV-seronegative.

The rearrangement links TRBV5-6 to TRBJ2-1; tentative D call: TRBD1 (5 bases). This CDR3 contains 12 residues. Deletions cut 6 bases from V and 9 bases from J, with 13 bases between. Looked up from germline, CDR1 is SGHDT and CDR2 is YYEEEE. CDR3 in amino acids: CASTGRAFEQFF. The CDR3, as DNA: TGTGCCAGCACTGGCAGGGCGTTTGAGCAGTTCTTC.

The V and J genes are TRBV19 and TRBJ1-2, with 7 bases lining up with TRBD1. CDR1 is LNHDA, CDR2 SQIVND, per germline (reference sequence). The CDR3 totals 14 residues. V shed 7 bases and J 0 bases; nucleotides not matched to a gene: 5. CDR3 DNA: TGTGCCAGTACCCTAGGACAGGCTAACTATGGCTACACCTTC. Translation: CASTLGQANYGYTF.

The chain employs TRBV19 and TRBJ1-1, with 10 bases that match TRBD1. The V segment lost 6 bases and the J segment 5 bases; nucleotides outside the gene matches: 9. Germline V gives CDR1 LNHDA, CDR2 SQIVND (reference sequence). CDR3 length equals 15 residues. The CDR3 region is CASRLGTGVLTEAFF. DNA for the CDR3: TGTGCCAGTAGACTCGGGACAGGGGTCTTGACTGAAGCTTTCTTT.

J is TRBJ2-1 and V is TRBV5-1; 8 bases map to TRBD2. V lost 10 bases to trimming and J lost 6 bases; unmatched junction nucleotides: 9. Germline lookup yields CDR1 SGHRS and CDR2 YFSETQ. There are 13 residues in the CDR3. The CDR3 sequence is CAGSGGPGNEQFF. The CDR3 DNA sequence: TGCGCCGGCTCGGGGGGGCCAGGCAATGAGCAGTTCTTC.

The gene calls are TRBV5-1 and TRBJ1-3; TRBD1 is a possible D gene (6 bases). The V and J ends lost 1 base and 1 base respectively, with 12 bases between them. The length of the CDR3 is 16 residues. CDR1 is SGHRS, CDR2 YFSETQ, per germline. CDR3 protein: CASSLKQGGSGNTIYF. For the CDR3, the DNA is TGCGCCAGCAGCTTGAAACAGGGTGGATCTGGAAACACCATATATTTT.

The rearrangement links TRBV13 to TRBJ2-7; a weak D match, TRBD2 (6 bases). Trimming pared 8 bases from V and 3 bases from J, leaving 17 bases between. The germline V gene has CDR1 PRHDT and CDR2 FYEKMQ (reference sequence). The CDR3 is 14 amino acids. CDR3 nucleotides: TGTGCCAGCTCCTTCCTGGGGGGAGACTACGAGCAGTACTTC. Its protein is CASSFLGGDYEQYF.

The chain joins TRBV9 to TRBJ1-6, with TRBD1 identical over 8 bases. CDR3 length: 13 residues. Germline V gene data show CDR1 as SGDLS and CDR2 as YYNGEE. Unmatched junction bases numbered 4, after V lost 4 bases and J lost 10 bases. The CDR3 DNA follows: TGTGCCAGCAGCATACAGGGGGACTCACCCCTCCACTTT. Translation gives CASSIQGDSPLHF.

On this clone itself: The sample carries other DNA sequences with the same CDR3. The chain carries TRBV7-9 and TRBJ2-6; D might be TRBD1 or TRBD2, each matching 6 bases. The CDR3 loop spans 17 amino acids. Germline V gives CDR1 SEHNR, CDR2 FQNEAQ (reference sequence). Trimming stripped 5 bases from V and 0 bases from J, with 14 bases between. CDR3 in amino acids: CASSLGGGRSGANVLTF. The CDR3 DNA follows: TGTGCCAGCAGCCTAGGGGGAGGTCGCTCTGGGGCCAACGTCCTGACTTTC.

The chain has TRBV28 and TRBJ2-1, with TRBD1 identical over 7 bases. The V and J ends lost 1 base and 12 bases, in that order; junction bases with no gene match: 12. CDR1 is MDHEN, CDR2 SYDVKM, per germline. The CDR3 extends over 15 amino acids. This CDR3 reads CASSLLGKQGKWQFF. The CDR3 DNA reads as TGTGCCAGCAGTTTATTAGGAAAACAGGGGAAGTGGCAGTTCTTC.

This rearrangement joins TRBV9 to TRBJ2-5, with D possibly TRBD2 on 6 matching bases. The CDR3 runs 14 residues. Looked up from germline, CDR1 is SGDLS and CDR2 is YYNGEE. V was trimmed by 2 bases and J by 1 base, leaving 9 bases between them. CDR3 protein: CASSVGGVQETQYF. The CDR3 region has the DNA TGTGCCAGCAGCGTGGGGGGAGTCCAAGAGACCCAGTACTTC.

In DNA form, the CDR3 reads TGTGCCAGTAGTGCCGGGGGATACGAGGGAACTGAAGCTTTCTTT. Residues: CASSAGGYEGTEAFF. The chain links TRBV19 to TRBJ1-1, with D possibly being TRBD1 (5 bases). Trimming pared 5 bases from V and 5 bases from J, leaving 18 bases between. The CDR3 spans 15 residues. Germline V lookup: CDR1 LNHDA, CDR2 SQIVND (reference sequence).

This sequence joins TRBV7-2 and TRBJ2-7; D is possibly TRBD1 (5 bases). V dropped 5 bases and J dropped 6 bases, with 20 bases sitting between them. This CDR3 spans 15 amino acids. Germline CDR1 reads SGHTA; CDR2 reads FQGNSA. The CDR3 sequence is CASSLTTGPSLEQYF. CDR3 bases: TGTGCCAGCAGCCTAACCACAGGACCGTCTCTCGAGCAGTACTTC.

The chain couples TRBV7-9 to TRBJ1-5; D gene uncertain. The ends were cut back, 7 bases at V and 1 base at J, with 14 bases in the middle. This CDR3 comprises 15 residues. Per the germline V gene, CDR1 is SEHNR and CDR2 is FQNEAQ (reference sequence). The CDR3 is CASTLGLSSNQPQHF. Written as DNA, the CDR3 is TGTGCCAGCACCCTCGGTCTTTCGAGCAATCAGCCCCAGCATTTT.

The V gene is TRBV10-3, the J gene TRBJ2-7; D uncertain. The CDR3 has 14 residues. Germline assignment: CDR1 ENHRY and CDR2 SYGVKD. Trimming removed 4 bases at V and 4 bases at J, with 14 bases between. The chain's CDR3 is CAISVIQSTYEQYF. In nucleotides, the CDR3 is TGTGCCATCAGTGTCATACAGTCAACTTACGAGCAGTACTTC.

This chain connects TRBV6-6 to TRBJ2-7; 8 nucleotides align to TRBD1. Unmatched junction bases numbered 4, after V lost 6 bases and J lost 3 bases. In germline, CDR1 is MNHNY, CDR2 SVGAGI (reference sequence). CDR3 length: 13 amino acids. CDR3 sequence reads: CASRTDRVYEQYF. CDR3 nucleotides: TGTGCCAGCAGGACGGACAGGGTCTACGAGCAGTACTTC.

The rearrangement uses TRBV6-1 and TRBJ1-4, with 8 bases identical to TRBD1. Germline loops: CDR1 MNHNS, CDR2 SASEGT. V was clipped by 3 bases and J by 8 bases; unmatched bases: 5. The CDR3 totals 14 residues. This CDR3 is CASSDRGLKEKLFF. CDR3 sequence (DNA): TGTGCCAGCAGTGACAGGGGGCTGAAGGAAAAACTGTTTTTT.

The rearrangement joins TRBV7-2 to TRBJ2-3; D is ambiguous. The length of the CDR3 is 14 residues. The germline gives CDR1 SGHTA, CDR2 FQGNSA. The ends were cut back, 2 bases at V and 6 bases at J, with 12 bases in the middle. The CDR3 DNA sequence: TGTGCCAGCAGCTTAATCGGTCCCCCCGATACGCAGTATTTT. Translation gives CASSLIGPPDTQYF.

The gene calls are TRBV25-1 and TRBJ2-5; no reliable D call. The V end was cut by 8 bases, the J end by 5 bases, with 12 bases between. Germline V gene lookup returns CDR1 MGHDK and CDR2 SYGVNS. The CDR3 totals 12 residues. The CDR3 sequence is CASSPPLETQYF. As DNA, the CDR3 is TGTGCCAGCTCCCCCCCTCTCGAGACCCAGTACTTC. Filled out from reference TRBV25-1 and TRBJ2-5, the complete variable domain reads EADIYQTPRYLVIGTGKKITLECSQTMGHDKMYWYQQDPGMELHLIHYSYGVNSTEKGDLSSESTVSRIRTEHFPLTLESARPSHTSQYLCASSPPLETQYFGPGTRLLVL.

The CDR3 reads CASSLHRAGYTF. In DNA form, the CDR3 reads TGTGCCAGCAGCTTACACAGGGCTGGCTACACCTTC. The chain is built from TRBV7-9 and TRBJ1-2; D is perhaps TRBD1 (6 bases). V shed 2 bases and J shed 7 bases, with 8 bases lying between them. CDR3 length equals 12 residues. Germline V gene sequence: CDR1 SEHNR, CDR2 FQNEAQ (reference sequence).

This rearrangement joins TRBV4-1 to TRBJ1-2; 8 nucleotides match TRBD1. The germline CDR1 and CDR2 sequences are MGHRA and YSYEKL. This CDR3 contains 14 residues. After removal of 2 bases from V and 7 bases from J, the junction contained 6 bases not matched to a gene. CDR3 amino acids: CASSQPGQGRGYTF. The DNA of the CDR3 is TGCGCCAGCAGCCAACCAGGACAGGGACGTGGCTACACCTTC.

The chain links TRBV4-1 to TRBJ1-4; D not resolved. Germline V gene sequence: CDR1 MGHRA, CDR2 YSYEKL. This CDR3 comprises 14 residues. The V end was cut by 4 bases, the J end by 5 bases, with 11 bases between. CDR3 DNA: TGCGCCAGCAGCCTACAGATAAACAATGAAAAACTGTTTTTT. Amino acid sequence: CASSLQINNEKLFF.

DNA for the CDR3: TGTGCCAGTAGTCCTCGAACAGGGGGCGAAGAGACCCAGTACTTC. Encoded protein: CASSPRTGGEETQYF. The chain has TRBV19 and TRBJ2-5, with 9 positions matching TRBD1. V trimming: 5 bases; J trimming: 3 bases; junction bases outside the gene matches: 7. The CDR3 extends over 15 amino acids. Germline lookup yields CDR1 LNHDA and CDR2 SQIVND (reference sequence).